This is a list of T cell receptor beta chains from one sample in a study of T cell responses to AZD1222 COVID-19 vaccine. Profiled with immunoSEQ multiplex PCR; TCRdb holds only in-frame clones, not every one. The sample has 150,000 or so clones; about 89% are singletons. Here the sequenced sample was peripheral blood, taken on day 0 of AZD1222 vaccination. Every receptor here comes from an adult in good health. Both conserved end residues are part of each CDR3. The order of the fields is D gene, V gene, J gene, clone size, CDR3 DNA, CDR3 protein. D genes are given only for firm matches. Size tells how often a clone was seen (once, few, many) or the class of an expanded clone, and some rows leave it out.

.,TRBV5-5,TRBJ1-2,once,TGTGCCAGCAGCTTGCCGACAACTAACTATGGCTACACCTTC,CASSLPTTNYGYTF
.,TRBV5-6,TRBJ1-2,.,TGTGCCAGCAGCTGGGGTAACAACTATGGCTACACCTTC,CASSWGNNYGYTF
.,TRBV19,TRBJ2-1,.,TGTGCCAGTAGTATAGGGACAGCCTACAATGAGCAGTTCTTC,CASSIGTAYNEQFF
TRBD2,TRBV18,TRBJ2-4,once,TGTGCCAGCTCACCAACTAGCGGGGTGATAGTAGCCAAAAACATTCAGTACTTC,CASSPTSGVIVAKNIQYF
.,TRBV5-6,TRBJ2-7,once,TGTGCCAGCAGCCCCGTCGGGACCTACGAGCAGTACTTC,CASSPVGTYEQYF
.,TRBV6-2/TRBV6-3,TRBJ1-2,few,TGTGCCAGCAGTTTAGGACAGAACTATGGCTACACCTTC,CASSLGQNYGYTF
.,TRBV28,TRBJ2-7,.,TGTGCCAGCAGTGGGAAATACATTGAGCAGTACTTC,CASSGKYIEQYF
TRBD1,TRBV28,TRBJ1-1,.,TGTGCCAGCAGGACAGGGACCCTCATCACTGAAGCTTTCTTT,CASRTGTLITEAFF
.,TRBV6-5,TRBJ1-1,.,TGTGCCAGCAGTTGGCGGCCCCAGAACACTGAAGCTTTCTTT,CASSWRPQNTEAFF
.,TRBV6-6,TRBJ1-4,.,TGTGCCAGCAGGACTGGGGAAAAACTGTTTTTT,CASRTGEKLFF
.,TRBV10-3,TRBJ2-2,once,TGTGCCATCAGTGCCCTCCAAGCGGGCACCGGGGAGCTGTTTTTT,CAISALQAGTGELFF
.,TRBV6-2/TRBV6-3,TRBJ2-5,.,TGTGCCAGCAGTTCCAGGATGGACGCGAAAGAGACCCAGTACTTC,CASSSRMDAKETQYF
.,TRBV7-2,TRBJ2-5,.,TGTGCCAGCAGCTTAGTCCAGGGTGCAGAGACCCAGTACTTC,CASSLVQGAETQYF
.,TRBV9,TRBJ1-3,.,TGTGCCAGCAGCGGCCTCGGGACTGCCGGAAACACCATATATTTT,CASSGLGTAGNTIYF
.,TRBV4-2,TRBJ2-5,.,TGTGCCAGCAGCCAAGTAATCGGCTTCCAAGAGACCCAGTACTTC,CASSQVIGFQETQYF
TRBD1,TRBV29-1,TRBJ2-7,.,TGCAGCGTTGAGGGACAGGGGCGTAACGAGCAGTACTTC,CSVEGQGRNEQYF
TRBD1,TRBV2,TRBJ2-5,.,TGTGCCAGCAGTGAAGCGAGGGCAGGGGGCCAGGAGACCCAGTACTTC,CASSEARAGGQETQYF
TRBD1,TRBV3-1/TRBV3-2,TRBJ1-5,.,TGTGCCAGCAGCCAAGGTGAGGGGGCGTGGCAGCCCCAGCATTTT,CASSQGEGAWQPQHF
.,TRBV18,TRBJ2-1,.,TGTGCCAGCTCACCACCGAGTAGGGCGGAAAATGAGCAGTTCTTC,CASSPPSRAENEQFF
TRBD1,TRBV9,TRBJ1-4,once,TGTGCCAGCAGCCCACAGGGGGGAGCTAATGAAAAACTGTTTTTT,CASSPQGGANEKLFF
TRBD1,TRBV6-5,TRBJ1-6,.,TGTGCCAGCAGTTTCGACAGGGAACATAATTCACCCCTCCACTTT,CASSFDREHNSPLHF
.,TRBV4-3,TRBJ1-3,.,TGCGCCAGCAGCCAAGATGAAGCGGGATCTGGAAACACCATATATTTT,CASSQDEAGSGNTIYF